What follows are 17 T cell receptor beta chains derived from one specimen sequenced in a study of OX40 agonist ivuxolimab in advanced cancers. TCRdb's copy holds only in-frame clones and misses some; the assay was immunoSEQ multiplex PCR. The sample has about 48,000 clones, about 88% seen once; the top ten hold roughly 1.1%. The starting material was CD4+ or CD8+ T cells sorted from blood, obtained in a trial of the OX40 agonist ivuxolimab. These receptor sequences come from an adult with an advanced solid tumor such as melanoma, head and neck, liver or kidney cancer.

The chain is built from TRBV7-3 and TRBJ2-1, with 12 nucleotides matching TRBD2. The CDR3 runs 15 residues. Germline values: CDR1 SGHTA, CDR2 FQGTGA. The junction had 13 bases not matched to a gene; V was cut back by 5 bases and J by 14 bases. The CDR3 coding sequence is TGTGCCAGCAGCGCCCCCGGGACTAGCGGGTCCGGGAAGTTCTTC. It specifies CASSAPGTSGSGKFF.

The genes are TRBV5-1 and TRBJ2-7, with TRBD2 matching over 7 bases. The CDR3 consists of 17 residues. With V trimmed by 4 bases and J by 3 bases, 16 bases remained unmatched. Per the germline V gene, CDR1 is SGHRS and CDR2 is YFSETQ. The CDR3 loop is CASSTAFAGRVSYEQYF. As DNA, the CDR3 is TGCGCCAGCAGCACCGCCTTCGCGGGGAGGGTTAGCTACGAGCAGTACTTC.

DNA of the CDR3: TGTGCCACCAGCAGGTCGGTACAGGGGGCCTCGGGCTACACCTTC. Translation gives CATSRSVQGASGYTF. This chain links TRBV15 with TRBJ1-2; 9 nucleotides agree with TRBD1. This CDR3 has 15 residues. Trimming removed 3 bases from V and 8 bases from J; junction bases left unmatched: 10. Germline assignment: CDR1 LNHNV and CDR2 YYDKDF (reference sequence).

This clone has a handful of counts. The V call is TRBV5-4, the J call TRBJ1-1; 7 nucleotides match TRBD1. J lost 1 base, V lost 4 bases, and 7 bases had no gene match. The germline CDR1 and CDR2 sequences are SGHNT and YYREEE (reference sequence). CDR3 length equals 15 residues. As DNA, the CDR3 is TGTGCCAGCAGCGACGGGACAGCCCGGAACACTGAAGCTTTCTTT. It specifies CASSDGTARNTEAFF.

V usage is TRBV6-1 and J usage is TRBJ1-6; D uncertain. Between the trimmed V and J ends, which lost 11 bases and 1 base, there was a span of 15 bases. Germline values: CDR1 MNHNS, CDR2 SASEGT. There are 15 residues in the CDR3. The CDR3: CALRRDASYNSPLHF. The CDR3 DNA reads TGTGCCCTAAGGCGTGATGCTTCCTATAATTCACCCCTCCACTTT.

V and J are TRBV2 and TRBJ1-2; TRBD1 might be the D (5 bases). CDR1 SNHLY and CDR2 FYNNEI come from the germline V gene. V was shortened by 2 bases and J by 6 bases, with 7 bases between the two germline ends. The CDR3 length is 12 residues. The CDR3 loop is CASSERGNGYTF. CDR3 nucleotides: TGTGCCAGCAGTGAACGGGGGAATGGCTACACCTTC.

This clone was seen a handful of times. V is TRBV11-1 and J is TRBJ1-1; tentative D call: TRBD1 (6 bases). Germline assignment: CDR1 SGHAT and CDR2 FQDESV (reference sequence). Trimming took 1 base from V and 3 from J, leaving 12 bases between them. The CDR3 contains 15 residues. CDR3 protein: CASSLVEGGYTEAFF. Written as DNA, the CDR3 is TGTGCCAGCAGCTTAGTTGAAGGGGGATACACTGAAGCTTTCTTT.

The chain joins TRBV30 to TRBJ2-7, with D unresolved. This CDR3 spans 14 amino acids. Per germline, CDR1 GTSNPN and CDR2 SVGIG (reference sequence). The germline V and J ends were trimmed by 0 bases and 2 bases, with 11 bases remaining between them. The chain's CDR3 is CAWSVRTPTYEQYF. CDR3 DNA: TGTGCCTGGAGTGTACGAACACCCACCTACGAGCAGTACTTC.

The CDR3 loop is CANGPGIGEQFF. The CDR3 DNA reads TGTGCCAACGGTCCCGGGATTGGGGAGCAGTTCTTC. The chain links TRBV6-1 to TRBJ2-1; perhaps TRBD2 as D (5 bases). CDR1 is MNHNS, CDR2 SASEGT, per germline. V dropped 10 bases and J dropped 10 bases, with 17 bases sitting between them. The CDR3 contains 12 residues.

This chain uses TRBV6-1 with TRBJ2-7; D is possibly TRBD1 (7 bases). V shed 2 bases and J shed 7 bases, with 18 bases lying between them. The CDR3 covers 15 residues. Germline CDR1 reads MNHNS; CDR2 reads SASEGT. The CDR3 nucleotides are TGTGCCAGCAGTGAACGGACAGGAGGGGGACGGGAGCAGTACTTC. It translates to CASSERTGGGREQYF.

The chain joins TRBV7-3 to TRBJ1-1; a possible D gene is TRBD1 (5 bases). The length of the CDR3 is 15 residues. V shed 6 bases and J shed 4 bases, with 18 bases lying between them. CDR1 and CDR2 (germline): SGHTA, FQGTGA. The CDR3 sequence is CASSRSGGAGTEAFF. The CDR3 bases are TGTGCCAGCAGTCGCTCAGGCGGGGCGGGCACTGAAGCTTTCTTT.

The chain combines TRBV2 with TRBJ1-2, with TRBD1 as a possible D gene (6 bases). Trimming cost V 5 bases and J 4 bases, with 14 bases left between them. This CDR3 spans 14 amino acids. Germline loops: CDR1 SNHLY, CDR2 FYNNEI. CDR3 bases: TGTGCCAGCAGTCGAGATTGGACAGTCTATGGCTACACCTTC. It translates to CASSRDWTVYGYTF.

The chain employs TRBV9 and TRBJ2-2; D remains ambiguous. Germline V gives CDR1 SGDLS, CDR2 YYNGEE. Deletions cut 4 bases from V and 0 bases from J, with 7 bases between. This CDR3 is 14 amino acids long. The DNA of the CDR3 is TGTGCCAGCAGCCTGTCTACGAACACCGGGGAGCTGTTTTTT. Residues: CASSLSTNTGELFF. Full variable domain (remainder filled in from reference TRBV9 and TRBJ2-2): DSGVTQTPKHLITATGQRVTLRCSPRSGDLSVYWYQQSLDQGLQFLIQYYNGEERAKGNILERFSAQQFPDLHSELNLSSLELGDSALYFCASSLSTNTGELFFGEGSRLTVL.

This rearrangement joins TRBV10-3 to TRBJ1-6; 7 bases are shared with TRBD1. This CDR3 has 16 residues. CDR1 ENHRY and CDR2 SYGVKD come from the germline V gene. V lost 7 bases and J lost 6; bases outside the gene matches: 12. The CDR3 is CAIKGAGAGGNSPLHF. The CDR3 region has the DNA TGTGCCATCAAGGGGGCAGGGGCAGGGGGTAATTCACCCCTCCACTTT.

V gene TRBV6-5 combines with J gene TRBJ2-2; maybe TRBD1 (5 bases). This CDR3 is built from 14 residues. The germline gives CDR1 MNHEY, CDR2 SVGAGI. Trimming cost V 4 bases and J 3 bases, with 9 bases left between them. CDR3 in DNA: TGTGCCAGCAGTTTCCGACAGTACACCGGGGAGCTGTTTTTT. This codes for CASSFRQYTGELFF.

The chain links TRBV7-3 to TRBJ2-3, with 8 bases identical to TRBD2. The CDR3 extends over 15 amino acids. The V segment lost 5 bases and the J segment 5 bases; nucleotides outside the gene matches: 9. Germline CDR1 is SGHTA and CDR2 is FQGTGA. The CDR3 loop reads CASSPSSGQGDTQYF. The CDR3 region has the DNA TGTGCCAGCAGCCCATCTAGCGGGCAGGGAGATACGCAGTATTTT.

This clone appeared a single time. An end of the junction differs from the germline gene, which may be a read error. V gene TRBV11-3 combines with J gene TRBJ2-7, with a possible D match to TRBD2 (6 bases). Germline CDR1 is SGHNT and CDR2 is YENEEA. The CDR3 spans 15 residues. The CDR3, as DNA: TGTGCCAGCAGCTTAGACCCAGGGAGGTCCTCCGAGCAGTACTTC. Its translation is CASSLDPGRSSEQYF.